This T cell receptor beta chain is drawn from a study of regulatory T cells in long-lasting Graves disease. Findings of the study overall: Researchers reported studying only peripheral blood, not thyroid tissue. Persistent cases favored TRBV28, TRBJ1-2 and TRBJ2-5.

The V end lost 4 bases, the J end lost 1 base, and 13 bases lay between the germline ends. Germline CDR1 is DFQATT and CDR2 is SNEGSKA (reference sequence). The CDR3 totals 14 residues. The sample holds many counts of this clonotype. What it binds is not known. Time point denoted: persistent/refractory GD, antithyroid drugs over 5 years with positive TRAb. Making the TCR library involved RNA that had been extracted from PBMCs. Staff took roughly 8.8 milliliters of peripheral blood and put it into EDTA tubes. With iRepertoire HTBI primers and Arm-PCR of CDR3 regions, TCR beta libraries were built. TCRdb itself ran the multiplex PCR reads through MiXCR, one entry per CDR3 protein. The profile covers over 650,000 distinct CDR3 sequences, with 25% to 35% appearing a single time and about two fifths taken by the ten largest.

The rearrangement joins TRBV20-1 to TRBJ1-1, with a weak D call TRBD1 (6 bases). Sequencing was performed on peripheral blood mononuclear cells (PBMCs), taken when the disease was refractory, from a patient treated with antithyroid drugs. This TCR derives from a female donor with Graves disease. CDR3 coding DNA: TGCAGTGCTACTCCTGGGGGCGGGAACACTGAAGCTTTCTTT. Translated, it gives CSATPGGGNTEAFF.